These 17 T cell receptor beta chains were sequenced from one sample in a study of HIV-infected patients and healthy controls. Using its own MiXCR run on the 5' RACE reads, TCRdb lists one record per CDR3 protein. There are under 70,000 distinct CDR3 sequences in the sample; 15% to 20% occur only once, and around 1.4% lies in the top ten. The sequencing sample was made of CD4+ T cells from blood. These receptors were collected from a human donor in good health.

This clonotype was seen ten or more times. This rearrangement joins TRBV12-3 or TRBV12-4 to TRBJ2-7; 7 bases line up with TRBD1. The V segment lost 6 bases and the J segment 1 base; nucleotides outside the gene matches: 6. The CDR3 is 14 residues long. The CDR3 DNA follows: TGTGCCAGCAGCTTTTCACAGGGGTCCTACGAGCAGTACTTC. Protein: CASSFSQGSYEQYF.

In DNA, the CDR3 is TGTGCCAGCATAACCCCGACAGGGGCATCCTACGAGCAGTACTTC. Protein: CASITPTGASYEQYF. The chain couples TRBV2 to TRBJ2-7, with 8 bases aligning to TRBD1. The ends lost 7 bases at V and 1 base at J; junction bases unmatched: 9. The CDR3 is made up of 15 amino acids. Germline CDR1 reads SNHLY; CDR2 reads FYNNEI.

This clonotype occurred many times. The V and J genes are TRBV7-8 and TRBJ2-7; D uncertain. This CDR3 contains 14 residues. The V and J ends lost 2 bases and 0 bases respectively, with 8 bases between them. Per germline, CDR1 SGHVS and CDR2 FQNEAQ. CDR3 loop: CASSLMHSSYEQYF. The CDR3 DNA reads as TGTGCCAGCAGCTTAATGCACAGCTCCTACGAGCAGTACTTC. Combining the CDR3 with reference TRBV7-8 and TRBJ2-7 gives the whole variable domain GAGVSQSPRYKVAKRGQDVALRCDPISGHVSLFWYQQALGQGPEFLTYFQNEAQLDKSGLPSDRFFAERPEGSVSTLKIQRTQQEDSAVYLCASSLMHSSYEQYFGPGTRLTVT.

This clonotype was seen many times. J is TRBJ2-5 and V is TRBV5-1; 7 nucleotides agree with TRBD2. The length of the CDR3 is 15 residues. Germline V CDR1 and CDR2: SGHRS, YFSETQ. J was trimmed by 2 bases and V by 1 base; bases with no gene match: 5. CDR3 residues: CASSLTGGLQETQYF. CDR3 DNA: TGCGCCAGCAGCTTGACGGGGGGACTACAAGAGACCCAGTACTTC. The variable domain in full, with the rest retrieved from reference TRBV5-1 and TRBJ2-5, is KAGVTQTPRYLIKTRGQQVTLSCSPISGHRSVSWYQQTPGQGLQFLFEYFSETQRNKGNFPGRFSGRQFSNSRSEMNVSTLELGDSALYLCASSLTGGLQETQYFGPGTRLLVL.

The CDR3 nucleotides read TGTGCCACCAGTGATTCCGTAGGACTAGGGTACAATGAGCAGTTCTTC. Encoded protein: CATSDSVGLGYNEQFF. The V and J genes are TRBV24-1 and TRBJ2-1; 7 bases align to TRBD2. With 2 bases clipped from V and 4 bases from J, the junction kept 7 bases outside the gene matches. This CDR3 spans 16 amino acids. CDR1 is KGHDR and CDR2 is SFDVKD in the germline V gene.

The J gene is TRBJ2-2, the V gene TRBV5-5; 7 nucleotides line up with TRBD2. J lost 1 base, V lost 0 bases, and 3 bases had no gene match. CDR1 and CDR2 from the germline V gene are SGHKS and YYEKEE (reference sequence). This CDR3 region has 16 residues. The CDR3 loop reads CASSLDPSGNTGELFF. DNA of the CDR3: TGTGCCAGCAGCTTGGATCCTAGCGGGAACACCGGGGAGCTGTTTTTT. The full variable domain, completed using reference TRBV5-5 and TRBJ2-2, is DAGVTQSPTHLIKTRGQQVTLRCSPISGHKSVSWYQQVLGQGPQFIFQYYEKEERGRGNFPDRFSARQFPNYSSELNVNALLLGDSALYLCASSLDPSGNTGELFFGEGSRLTVL.

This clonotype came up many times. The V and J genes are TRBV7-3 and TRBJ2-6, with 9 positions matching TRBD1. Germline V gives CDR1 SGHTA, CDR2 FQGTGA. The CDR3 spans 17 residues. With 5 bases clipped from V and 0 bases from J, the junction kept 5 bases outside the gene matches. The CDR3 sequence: CASSPRTGDSGANVLTF. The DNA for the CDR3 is TGTGCCAGCAGCCCCCGGACAGGGGACTCTGGGGCCAACGTCCTGACTTTC. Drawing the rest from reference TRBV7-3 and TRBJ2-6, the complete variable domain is GAGVSQTPSNKVTEKGKYVELRCDPISGHTALYWYRQSLGQGPEFLIYFQGTGAADDSGLPNDRFFAVRPEGSVSTLKIQRTERGDSAVYLCASSPRTGDSGANVLTFGAGSRLTVL.

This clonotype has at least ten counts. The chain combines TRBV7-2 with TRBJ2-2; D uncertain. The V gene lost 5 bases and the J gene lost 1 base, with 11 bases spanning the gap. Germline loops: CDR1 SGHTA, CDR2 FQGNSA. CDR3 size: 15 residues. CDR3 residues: CASSQVWQNTGELFF. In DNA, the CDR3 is TGTGCCAGCAGCCAGGTGTGGCAGAACACCGGGGAGCTGTTTTTT.

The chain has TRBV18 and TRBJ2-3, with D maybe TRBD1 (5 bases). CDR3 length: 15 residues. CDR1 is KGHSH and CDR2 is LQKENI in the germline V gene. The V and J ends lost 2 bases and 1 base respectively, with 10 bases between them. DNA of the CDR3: TGTGCCAGCTCACCAGAATCAGGGCGCACAGATACGCAGTATTTT. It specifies CASSPESGRTDTQYF.

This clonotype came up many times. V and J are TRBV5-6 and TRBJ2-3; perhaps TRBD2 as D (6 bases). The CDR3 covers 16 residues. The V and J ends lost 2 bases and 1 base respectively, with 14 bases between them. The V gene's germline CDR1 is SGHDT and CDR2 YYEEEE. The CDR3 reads CASSFRLPSGTDTQYF. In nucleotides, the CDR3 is TGTGCCAGCAGCTTTCGACTCCCTAGCGGCACAGATACGCAGTATTTT.

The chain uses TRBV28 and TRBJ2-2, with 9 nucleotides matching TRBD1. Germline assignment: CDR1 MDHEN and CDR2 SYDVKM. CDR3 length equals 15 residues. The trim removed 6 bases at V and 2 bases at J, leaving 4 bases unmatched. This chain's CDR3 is CASRTGGLNTGELFF. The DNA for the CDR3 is TGTGCCAGCAGAACAGGGGGCCTCAACACCGGGGAGCTGTTTTTT.

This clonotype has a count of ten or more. CDR3 nucleotides: TGCGCCAGCAGTGAGACTTCCCTAGTCCAGACCCAGTACTTC. Residues: CASSETSLVQTQYF. The chain links TRBV10-2 to TRBJ2-5, with D unclear. The CDR3 is 14 amino acids. Germline values: CDR1 WSHSY, CDR2 SAAADI. Trimming removed 2 bases from V and 6 bases from J, with 13 bases in between.

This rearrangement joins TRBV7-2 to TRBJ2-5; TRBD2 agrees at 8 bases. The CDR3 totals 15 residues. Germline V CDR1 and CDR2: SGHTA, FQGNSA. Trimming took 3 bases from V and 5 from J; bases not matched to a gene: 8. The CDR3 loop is CASSFGGLGAETQYF. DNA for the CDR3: TGTGCCAGCAGCTTTGGGGGACTAGGGGCGGAGACCCAGTACTTC.

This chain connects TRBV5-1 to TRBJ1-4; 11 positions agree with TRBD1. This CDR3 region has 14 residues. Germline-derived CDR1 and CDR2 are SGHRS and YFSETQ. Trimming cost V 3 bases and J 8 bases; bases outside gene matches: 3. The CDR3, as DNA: TGCGCCAGCAGCTCGGGACAGGGGGAAGAAAAACTGTTTTTT. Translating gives CASSSGQGEEKLFF. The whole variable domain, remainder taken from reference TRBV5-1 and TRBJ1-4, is KAGVTQTPRYLIKTRGQQVTLSCSPISGHRSVSWYQQTPGQGLQFLFEYFSETQRNKGNFPGRFSGRQFSNSRSEMNVSTLELGDSALYLCASSSGQGEEKLFFGSGTQLSVL.

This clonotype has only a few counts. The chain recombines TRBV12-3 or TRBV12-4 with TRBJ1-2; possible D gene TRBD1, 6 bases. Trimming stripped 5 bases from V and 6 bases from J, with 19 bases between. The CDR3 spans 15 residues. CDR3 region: CASSTRPDRRDGYTF. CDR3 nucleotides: TGTGCCAGCAGTACCCGTCCAGACAGGAGGGATGGCTACACCTTC.

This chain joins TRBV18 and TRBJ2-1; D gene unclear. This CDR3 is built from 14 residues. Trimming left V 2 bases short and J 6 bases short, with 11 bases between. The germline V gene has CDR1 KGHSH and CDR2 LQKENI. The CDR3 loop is CASSPSLQANEQFF. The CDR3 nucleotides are TGTGCCAGCTCACCATCTTTGCAAGCCAATGAGCAGTTCTTC.

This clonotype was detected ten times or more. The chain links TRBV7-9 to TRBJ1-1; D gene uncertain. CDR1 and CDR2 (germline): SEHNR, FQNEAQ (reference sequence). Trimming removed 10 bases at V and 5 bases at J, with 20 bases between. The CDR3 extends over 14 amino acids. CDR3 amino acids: CAIVFSGIGTEAFF. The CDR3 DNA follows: TGTGCCATCGTGTTTTCGGGGATCGGTACTGAAGCTTTCTTT.